These 18 T cell receptor beta chains were sequenced from one sample in a study of T-cell reconstitution after alpha-beta-depleted transplantation in children. Unique molecular identifiers were used to barcode this TCRbeta library. TCRdb reprocessed the PCR reads with MiXCR, giving one entry per CDR3 protein. The sample lists 500,000 or so distinct CDR3 sequences; less than 35% were seen once. This specimen was PBMCs from the stem cell graft donor, taken from the stem cell graft. These receptors all stem from a human donor who donated a stem cell graft to a child with aplastic anemia.

The chain combines TRBV29-1 with TRBJ2-3, with D unresolved. The CDR3 sequence is 13 residues long. The germline V gene has CDR1 SQVTM and CDR2 ANQGSEA. V was shortened by 8 bases and J by 0 bases, with 12 bases between the two germline ends. The CDR3 DNA is TGCAGCTTCTCGGCGGACAGCACAGATACGCAGTATTTT. Translating it yields CSFSADSTDTQYF.

This clonotype appeared once. CDR3 nucleotides: TGCGCCAGCAGTCAATCTGGTAGGGGCTCAGCGGGAGTTGCCTACAATGAGCAGTTCTTC. It codes for CASSQSGRGSAGVAYNEQFF. The J gene is TRBJ2-1, the V gene TRBV23-1; 8 bases align to TRBD2. TRBV23-1 is an ORF, and what it does is uncertain. The CDR3 runs 20 residues. Trimming removed 0 bases from V and 2 bases from J; junction bases left unmatched: 15.

V usage is TRBV3-1 and J usage is TRBJ1-2, with D possibly TRBD1 on 6 matching bases. Trimming cost V 4 bases and J 2 bases, with 17 bases left between them. This CDR3 has 16 amino acids. The germline V gene encodes CDR1 LGHDT and CDR2 YNNKEL (reference sequence). CDR3 in DNA: TGTGCCAGCAGCCGAGTTCAGGGGACCCGAAACTATGGCTACACCTTC. It is translated as CASSRVQGTRNYGYTF.

This clonotype appeared a few times. The genes are TRBV10-3 and TRBJ2-2, with 8 bases that match TRBD2. The CDR3 runs to 14 residues. The V and J ends lost 10 bases and 6 bases, in that order; junction bases with no gene match: 10. Germline CDR1 is ENHRY and CDR2 is SYGVKD. CDR3 nucleotide sequence: TGTGCCAACCGGGGACTAGACGGGGCCGGGGAGCTGTTTTTT. Protein sequence: CANRGLDGAGELFF.

V usage is TRBV6-1 and J usage is TRBJ1-5; the D gene is possibly TRBD1 (6 bases). The V gene's germline CDR1 is MNHNS and CDR2 SASEGT. The CDR3 has 15 amino acids. Trimming removed 6 bases at V and 1 base at J, with 13 bases between. The CDR3 is CASRDTGTSNQPQHF. The CDR3 region has the DNA TGTGCCAGCAGGGATACAGGGACGAGCAATCAGCCCCAGCATTTT.

This clonotype was found a few times. This chain connects TRBV7-9 to TRBJ2-7, with a weak D call TRBD2 (5 bases). Trimming removed 8 bases at V and 6 bases at J, with 14 bases between. Germline values: CDR1 SEHNR, CDR2 FQNEAQ (reference sequence). The CDR3 loop spans 12 amino acids. This chain's CDR3 is CASSFSEGEQYV. The CDR3 region has the DNA TGTGCCAGCTCCTTTAGTGAGGGCGAGCAGTACGTC.

This clonotype was observed a handful of times. V and J are TRBV27 and TRBJ1-1; D gene ambiguous. This CDR3 is 15 amino acids long. V was trimmed by 2 bases and J by 1 base, leaving 11 bases between them. Germline V gives CDR1 MNHEY, CDR2 SMNVEV (reference sequence). The CDR3 nucleotides read TGTGCCAGCAGTTTAAGCGCAGGAGGGAACACTGAAGCTTTCTTT. Translation: CASSLSAGGNTEAFF.

The chain carries TRBV7-9 and TRBJ1-4; 11 bases match TRBD1. This CDR3 spans 15 amino acids. CDR1 and CDR2 from the germline V gene are SEHNR and FQNEAQ (reference sequence). Trimming at V came to 5 bases and at J to 7 bases, leaving 6 bases not matched to a gene. The CDR3 nucleotides are TGTGCCAGCAGCCACCGGGACAGGGGGGGTGAAAAACTGTTTTTT. Protein: CASSHRDRGGEKLFF. Full variable domain (missing parts from reference TRBV7-9 and TRBJ1-4): DTGVSQNPRHKITKRGQNVTFRCDPISEHNRLYWYRQTLGQGPEFLTYFQNEAQLEKSRLLSDRFSAERPKGSFSTLEIQRTEQGDSAMYLCASSHRDRGGEKLFFGSGTQLSVL.

J is TRBJ1-1 and V is TRBV18; tentatively, D is TRBD1 (6 bases). Trimming took off 5 bases at V and 1 base at J, with 11 bases between the two ends. Germline loops: CDR1 KGHSH, CDR2 LQKENI. The CDR3 sequence is 14 residues long. This chain's CDR3 is CASSKSRGNTEAFF. For the CDR3, the DNA is TGTGCCAGCTCAAAGAGCAGGGGGAACACTGAAGCTTTCTTT.

This clonotype occurred a few times. The rearrangement uses TRBV7-8 and TRBJ2-3; 7 bases line up with TRBD2. After removal of 0 bases from V and 4 bases from J, the junction contained 13 bases not matched to a gene. The CDR3 loop spans 18 amino acids. Looked up from germline, CDR1 is SGHVS and CDR2 is FQNEAQ. CDR3 residues: CASSLAYRPGGGADTQYF. In DNA, the CDR3 is TGTGCCAGCAGCTTAGCGTATCGTCCCGGTGGGGGGGCAGATACGCAGTATTTT.

A few counts support this clonotype. The chain uses TRBV7-2 and TRBJ2-3; a possible D gene is TRBD2 (6 bases). V lost 4 bases and J 4 bases, leaving 18 bases between the germline ends. The CDR3 loop spans 16 amino acids. Germline V CDR1 and CDR2: SGHTA, FQGNSA. DNA of the CDR3: TGTGCCAGCAGCTCTTCCGGGTCCTCGGGGGCAGATACGCAGTATTTT. This codes for CASSSSGSSGADTQYF.

This clonotype was detected only a few times. One end of the junction fails to match germline, which may point to a read error. V is TRBV5-1 and J is TRBJ2-1; the D gene is possibly TRBD2 (5 bases). Germline CDR1 and CDR2: SGHRS and YFSETQ. This CDR3 is built from 14 residues. The CDR3 DNA follows: TGCGCCAGCAGCTTGGGCGGTGGGGAGCGGCTCTGGATCTTC. This codes for CASSLGGGERLWIF.

V is TRBV5-5 and J is TRBJ2-5, with 11 bases aligning to TRBD1. CDR3 length equals 16 residues. V was clipped by 3 bases and J by 0 bases; unmatched bases: 4. Per germline, CDR1 SGHKS and CDR2 YYEKEE (reference sequence). CDR3 DNA: TGTGCCAGCAGCTGGGGACAGGGGGGGCACCAAGAGACCCAGTACTTC. Its translation is CASSWGQGGHQETQYF.

V gene TRBV20-1 combines with J gene TRBJ2-2, with no clear D. CDR1 is DFQATT and CDR2 is SNEGSKA in the germline V gene (reference sequence). The CDR3 length is 13 residues. Trimming stripped 6 bases from V and 1 base from J, with 9 bases between. CDR3 nucleotide sequence: TGCAGTGCCCCTAATCGGAACACCGGGGAGCTGTTTTTT. It encodes CSAPNRNTGELFF.

A few counts support this clonotype. The CDR3 coding sequence is TGTGCCAGCAGCCAGCAGGAGGCGGATACGCAGTATTTT. Protein product: CASSQQEADTQYF. V usage is TRBV5-5 and J usage is TRBJ2-3; D might be TRBD2 (5 bases). The V gene's germline CDR1 is SGHKS and CDR2 YYEKEE (reference sequence). The CDR3 sequence is 13 residues long. The V end lost 4 bases, the J end lost 6 bases, and 12 bases lay between the germline ends.

This clonotype occurred once. The V call is TRBV20-1, the J call TRBJ2-1; 10 bases fit TRBD2. This CDR3 is 16 amino acids long. V lost 5 bases to trimming and J lost 6 bases; unmatched junction nucleotides: 13. The germline V gene encodes CDR1 DFQATT and CDR2 SNEGSKA (reference sequence). CDR3 in amino acids: CSAADGGTSVTNEQFF. As DNA, the CDR3 is TGCAGTGCTGCAGACGGTGGGACTAGCGTAACCAATGAGCAGTTCTTC.

The chain recombines TRBV5-1 with TRBJ1-3, with D possibly TRBD1 on 6 matching bases. CDR1 is SGHRS and CDR2 is YFSETQ in the germline V gene. V shed 4 bases and J shed 0 bases, with 14 bases lying between them. CDR3 length: 16 amino acids. The CDR3 DNA sequence: TGCGCCAGCAGCCCGGGATCGGACAGCTCTGGAAACACCATATATTTT. Translating gives CASSPGSDSSGNTIYF.

The chain combines TRBV12-3 or TRBV12-4 with TRBJ1-1; TRBD1 might be the D (6 bases). CDR3 size: 14 residues. V lost 6 bases and J lost 4, with 15 bases in between. The CDR3 nucleotides read TGTGCCAGCAGACGGAACAGAGGGGGCACTGAAGCTTTCTTT. Amino acid sequence: CASRRNRGGTEAFF.